Each of the 10 T cell receptor beta chains below was sequenced from the same sample in a study of blood T cells in healthy people across ages. A second PCR, run for about 6 to 11 cycles, used a sample-barcoded 5' primer plus a J-beta primer mix. MiXCR, applied by TCRdb to the 5' RACE reads, yields one record per CDR3 protein. The table shows over 1,500,000 distinct CDR3 sequences, with 49% occurring only once. The sample was blood. The receptor set was obtained from a woman aged 35 to 49 in good health.

This rearrangement joins TRBV20-1 to TRBJ2-1; 9 bases fit TRBD1. The germline V gene has CDR1 DFQATT and CDR2 SNEGSKA (reference sequence). J lost 7 bases, V lost 5 bases, and 9 bases had no gene match. The CDR3 is 14 residues long. CDR3: CSAWDRVFGNEQFF. For the CDR3, the DNA is TGCAGTGCTTGGGACAGGGTGTTTGGGAATGAGCAGTTCTTC.

J is TRBJ2-7 and V is TRBV6-2 or TRBV6-3; 10 bases fit TRBD1. The CDR3 contains 17 residues. Germline V gene data show CDR1 as MNHEY and CDR2 as SVGEGT. With 5 bases clipped from V and 0 bases from J, the junction kept 10 bases outside the gene matches. The CDR3, as DNA: TGTGCCAGCAGTAACACCGGGACAGGGGCCTTCTCCTACGAGCAGTACTTC. Translating gives CASSNTGTGAFSYEQYF.

The rearrangement links TRBV5-6 to TRBJ2-5; 8 bases align to TRBD1. J was trimmed by 4 bases and V by 3 bases; bases with no gene match: 8. The length of the CDR3 is 15 residues. In germline, CDR1 is SGHDT, CDR2 YYEEEE. CDR3 loop: CASSSDRGGGETQYF. The CDR3 nucleotides read TGTGCCAGCAGCTCCGACAGGGGAGGAGGAGAGACCCAGTACTTC.

CDR3 sequence (DNA): TGTGCCAGCAGCGGGACACGCGGCGATTACGAGCAGTACTTC. This encodes CASSGTRGDYEQYF. This chain connects TRBV3-1 to TRBJ2-7; D may be TRBD1 (6 bases). CDR1 LGHDT and CDR2 YNNKEL come from the germline V gene (reference sequence). The CDR3 runs to 14 residues. Trimming cost V 5 bases and J 4 bases, with 15 bases left between them.

The chain uses TRBV5-1 and TRBJ2-5; 8 bases fit TRBD1. Germline CDR1 and CDR2: SGHRS and YFSETQ. Losses at the gene ends were 4 bases for V and 4 bases for J; bases not matched to a gene: 12. There are 16 residues in the CDR3. DNA of the CDR3: TGCGCCAGCAGCCCAACGACAGGGGTACGGTCAGAGACCCAGTACTTC. Its protein product is CASSPTTGVRSETQYF.

This clonotype turned up a few times. V and J are TRBV28 and TRBJ2-1; 9 positions match TRBD1. With 5 bases clipped from V and 8 bases from J, the junction kept 10 bases outside the gene matches. This CDR3 has 15 amino acids. Germline V CDR1 and CDR2: MDHEN, SYDVKM. The CDR3 nucleotides are TGTGCCAGCAGTCTAACCGGGACAGGGACGGATGAGCAGTTCTTC. Its protein is CASSLTGTGTDEQFF.

The chain has TRBV27 and TRBJ1-1; a possible D gene is TRBD1 (6 bases). Trimming removed 8 bases from V and 1 base from J, with 14 bases in between. The CDR3 is 14 amino acids. CDR1 and CDR2 (germline): MNHEY, SMNVEV (reference sequence). The CDR3 sequence: CASVNRVGNTEAFF. CDR3 nucleotide sequence: TGTGCCAGCGTTAACAGGGTGGGGAACACTGAAGCTTTCTTT.

The CDR3 here is CASKTGDRQETQYF. CDR3 bases: TGCGCCAGTAAGACAGGGGACCGCCAAGAGACCCAGTACTTC. This chain joins TRBV5-1 and TRBJ2-5; TRBD1 matches at 8 bases. From germline, CDR1 is SGHRS and CDR2 YFSETQ. CDR3 size: 14 residues. Germline trimming cut 8 bases from V and 1 base from J; bases unmatched to any gene: 7.

This clonotype showed up many times. The chain recombines TRBV29-1 with TRBJ2-7; 8 bases fit TRBD1. This CDR3 is 16 amino acids long. Germline assignment: CDR1 SQVTM and CDR2 ANQGSEA. Unmatched junction bases numbered 11, after V lost 0 bases and J lost 4 bases. CDR3 nucleotides: TGCAGCGTTGAAGATAATGCCGGGCAGGGGGCTTACGAGCAGTACTTC. Translated: CSVEDNAGQGAYEQYF.

The chain has TRBV6-2 or TRBV6-3 and TRBJ1-2, with D tentatively TRBD1 (5 bases). Trimming took 0 bases from V and 8 from J, leaving 10 bases between them. Per germline, CDR1 MNHEY and CDR2 SVGEGT. The CDR3 is 13 residues long. The CDR3: CASSYSGDQGYTF. CDR3 bases: TGTGCCAGCAGTTACTCGGGGGACCAGGGCTACACCTTC.